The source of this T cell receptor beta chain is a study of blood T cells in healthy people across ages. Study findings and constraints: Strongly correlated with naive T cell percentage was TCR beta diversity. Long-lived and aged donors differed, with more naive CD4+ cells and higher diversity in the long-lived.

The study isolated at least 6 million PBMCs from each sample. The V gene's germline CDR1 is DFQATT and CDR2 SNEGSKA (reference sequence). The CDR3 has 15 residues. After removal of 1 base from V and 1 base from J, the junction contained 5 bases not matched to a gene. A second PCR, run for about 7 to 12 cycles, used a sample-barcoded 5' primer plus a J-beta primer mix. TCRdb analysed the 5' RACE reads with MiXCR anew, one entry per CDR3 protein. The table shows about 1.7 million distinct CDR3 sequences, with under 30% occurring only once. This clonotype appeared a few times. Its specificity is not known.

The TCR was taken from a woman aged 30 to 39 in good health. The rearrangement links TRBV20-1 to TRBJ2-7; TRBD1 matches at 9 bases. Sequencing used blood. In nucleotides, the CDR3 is TGCAGTGCTAGAGCCGGACAGGGGAAATCCTACGAGCAGTACTTC. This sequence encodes CSARAGQGKSYEQYF.